This TCR beta chain was observed in a study of STAT5B mutations in CD4+ large granular lymphocyte leukemia. Libraries were prepared by immunoSEQ multiplex PCR; TCRdb keeps only in-frame clonotypes and omits some of them. Of tens of thousands of clones in the sample, about 70% were seen once. After removal of 4 bases from V and 4 bases from J, the junction contained 6 bases not matched to a gene. This CDR3 is built from 14 residues. Germline V gene sequence: CDR1 SGHRS, CDR2 YFSETQ. Sample: CD4+ T cells from blood buffy coats. The gene calls are TRBV5-1 and TRBJ2-5; TRBD2 aligns across 8 bases. The origin of this receptor is a human donor in good health. The DNA for the CDR3 is TGCGCCAGCAGCACCTCAGCGGGGGTAGAGACCCAGTACTTC. Protein product: CASSTSAGVETQYF. Based on the CDR3 plus reference TRBV5-1 and TRBJ2-5, the full variable domain is KAGVTQTPRYLIKTRGQQVTLSCSPISGHRSVSWYQQTPGQGLQFLFEYFSETQRNKGNFPGRFSGRQFSNSRSEMNVSTLELGDSALYLCASSTSAGVETQYFGPGTRLLVL.